Below, 26 T cell receptor beta chains from the same sample are listed, as sequenced in a study of human T cells and chemical hapten exposure. Time point: pre-sensitization, week 0. Noted treatment: therapeutic diphenylcyclopropenone sensitization with weekly scalp DPC. One entry per CDR3 protein, called by TCRdb with MiXCR from the RACE reads. The data contain more than 300,000 distinct CDR3 sequences, 5.5% of them singletons. The specimen was whole blood, collected in connection with sensitization to the hapten diphenylcyclopropenone (DPC). Receptors were obtained from a woman aged 18-29 years with alopecia areata. Some clones in this sample may be carry-over from other donors' samples.

This clonotype has a count of ten or more. The chain couples TRBV7-6 to TRBJ1-2, with 7 bases identical to TRBD1. The ends lost 2 bases at V and 6 bases at J; junction bases unmatched: 6. The CDR3 is 14 residues long. The germline gives CDR1 SGHVS, CDR2 FNYEAQ. CDR3 residues: CASSLLPTGDGYTF. The DNA of the CDR3 is TGTGCCAGCAGCTTATTGCCAACAGGGGATGGCTACACCTTC.

This clonotype was observed a few times. V is TRBV11-3 and J is TRBJ2-5; perhaps TRBD1 as D (6 bases). Germline V lookup: CDR1 SGHNT, CDR2 YENEEA. CDR3 length: 13 amino acids. The ends were cut back, 2 bases at V and 5 bases at J, with 9 bases in the middle. In nucleotides, the CDR3 is TGTGCCAGCAGCTTACCAGGGGTGGAGACCCAGTACTTC. It yields the protein CASSLPGVETQYF.

In this sample, this clonotype turned up many times. The chain joins TRBV7-6 to TRBJ2-7; maybe TRBD1 (6 bases). The CDR3 totals 17 residues. Germline CDR1 reads SGHVS; CDR2 reads FNYEAQ. The ends were cut back, 4 bases at V and 2 bases at J, with 21 bases in the middle. CDR3 sequence: CASSSSGRTDVTYEQYF. The CDR3 bases are TGTGCCAGCAGCTCCTCTGGTCGGACAGACGTTACCTACGAGCAGTACTTC.

This clonotype has at least ten counts. The gene calls are TRBV11-2 and TRBJ1-1; 8 bases agree with TRBD1. Germline V gene sequence: CDR1 SGHAT, CDR2 FQNNGV. J was trimmed by 5 bases and V by 6 bases; bases with no gene match: 11. The CDR3 covers 15 residues. This CDR3 is CASSIQTGEFTEAFF. The CDR3 bases are TGTGCCAGCAGTATTCAGACAGGGGAATTTACTGAAGCTTTCTTT.

This clonotype was counted many times. The chain couples TRBV6-2 or TRBV6-3 to TRBJ1-4, with 8 bases that match TRBD1. Germline CDR1 is MNHEY and CDR2 is SVGEGT. The CDR3 sequence is 16 residues long. Trimming took 6 bases from V and 5 from J; bases not matched to a gene: 11. The CDR3 loop reads CASRERQGLRNEKLFF. The DNA of the CDR3 is TGTGCCAGCAGAGAACGACAGGGGCTACGGAATGAAAAACTGTTTTTT.

This clonotype was found many times. The chain links TRBV20-1 to TRBJ2-7, with D possibly TRBD2 on 7 matching bases. The CDR3 has 14 amino acids. The germline V and J ends were trimmed by 3 bases and 1 base, with 13 bases remaining between them. Germline loops: CDR1 DFQATT, CDR2 SNEGSKA (reference sequence). CDR3 DNA: TGCAGTGCTAGTCGGGGGGCCCAATCCTACGAGCAGTACTTC. Amino acids: CSASRGAQSYEQYF.

This clonotype came up a few times. The chain uses TRBV6-4 and TRBJ2-1; 14 bases match TRBD2. The CDR3 length is 17 residues. With V trimmed by 0 bases and J by 8 bases, 6 bases remained unmatched. In germline, CDR1 is MRHNA, CDR2 SNTAGT. The DNA for the CDR3 is TGTGCCAGCAGTGACTCGAAGACTAGCGGGGGGGCGGATGAGCAGTTCTTC. This codes for CASSDSKTSGGADEQFF.

About this clonotype itself: Just one base apart from a much larger clone, this may be a read error. The chain is built from TRBV25-1 and TRBJ2-5; TRBD1 is a possible D gene (5 bases). From germline, CDR1 is MGHDK and CDR2 SYGVNS. The ends were cut back, 5 bases at V and 1 base at J, with 8 bases in the middle. This CDR3 comprises 13 residues. For the CDR3, the DNA is TGTGCCAGCAGTCACAGGAGCCAAGAGACCCAGTACTTC. Translating it yields CASSHRSQETQYF. The variable domain in full, completed from reference TRBV25-1 and TRBJ2-5, reads EADIYQTPRYLVIGTGKKITLECSQTMGHDKMYWYQQDPGMELHLIHYSYGVNSTEKGDLSSESTVSRIRTEHFPLTLESARPSHTSQYLCASSHRSQETQYFGPGTRLLVL.

This clonotype came up many times. The chain recombines TRBV5-1 with TRBJ2-3, with 8 nucleotides matching TRBD2. Germline-derived CDR1 and CDR2 are SGHRS and YFSETQ. The V and J ends lost 5 bases and 3 bases, in that order; junction bases with no gene match: 11. This CDR3 has 16 amino acids. The CDR3 sequence is CASRPGPGGWTDTQYF. The CDR3 DNA is TGCGCCAGCAGACCCGGTCCGGGGGGGTGGACAGATACGCAGTATTTT.

This clonotype was recorded a few times. CDR3 sequence reads: CASSPLVGQGATDTQYF. The DNA for the CDR3 is TGTGCCAGCAGCCCCCTCGTAGGACAGGGGGCCACAGATACGCAGTATTTT. The V call is TRBV6-5, the J call TRBJ2-3; TRBD1 matches at 11 bases. The CDR3 runs to 17 residues. Trimming at V came to 6 bases and at J to 2 bases, leaving 10 bases not matched to a gene. Germline CDR1 and CDR2: MNHEY and SVGAGI.

The chain has TRBV12-3 or TRBV12-4 and TRBJ2-3, with D possibly being TRBD1 or TRBD2 (6 bases each). Trimming stripped 6 bases from V and 4 bases from J, with 11 bases between. This CDR3 has 13 residues. The CDR3 nucleotides are TGTGCCAGCAGCCGGGGGCGCTCAGATACGCAGTATTTT. Encoded protein: CASSRGRSDTQYF.

This clonotype was observed a few times. This rearrangement joins TRBV21-1 to TRBJ1-2; the table names TRBD1, a call not compared with the DNA. TRBV21-1 is tagged as a pseudogene. This CDR3 contains 15 residues. The CDR3 loop is CASSKEFNGTRGYTF. In DNA, the CDR3 is TGTGCCAGCAGCAAAGAGTTCAACGGGACACGTGGCTACACCTTC.

This clonotype was recorded many times. The chain carries TRBV2 and TRBJ1-5; D may be TRBD1 (5 bases). With 8 bases removed from V and 7 bases from J, the gap between germline ends came to 15 bases. CDR3 size: 13 residues. The germline V gene has CDR1 SNHLY and CDR2 FYNNEI. As DNA, the CDR3 is TGTGCCAGCCACCGGGACCGCGGCCAGCCCCAGCATTTT. Translating gives CASHRDRGQPQHF.

This clonotype was detected ten times or more. V and J are TRBV18 and TRBJ1-3; D uncertain. Germline V gene lookup returns CDR1 KGHSH and CDR2 LQKENI. The CDR3 contains 16 residues. V was pared by 6 bases and J by 2 bases, with 17 bases between. CDR3 protein: CASSSLSGEPGNTIYF. CDR3 coding DNA: TGTGCCAGCTCCTCCCTGTCGGGCGAACCTGGAAACACCATATATTTT.

J is TRBJ2-7 and V is TRBV5-1, with D possibly matching TRBD2 (6 bases). Per germline, CDR1 SGHRS and CDR2 YFSETQ. The CDR3 is made up of 17 amino acids. Trimming stripped 1 base from V and 0 bases from J, with 17 bases between. The CDR3 is CASSLSVLSDYSYEQYF. The CDR3 nucleotides read TGCGCCAGCAGCTTGTCAGTACTCTCGGACTACTCCTACGAGCAGTACTTC.

The chain is built from TRBV21-1 and TRBJ2-7; TRBD1, the table's D call, was not compared with the DNA. TRBV21-1 is described as a pseudogene. This CDR3 contains 12 residues. The DNA for the CDR3 is TGTGCCAGCAGCAGAAGGGGCCACGAGCAGTACTTC. This encodes CASSRRGHEQYF.

This clonotype was seen a few times. The CDR3: CASSQEPVTYEQYF. For the CDR3, the DNA is TGTGCCAGCAGCCAAGAGCCCGTCACCTACGAGCAGTACTTC. The chain employs TRBV3-1 and TRBJ2-7; D is ambiguous. V lost 0 bases and J lost 2, with 8 bases in between. Germline-derived CDR1 and CDR2 are LGHDT and YNNKEL (reference sequence). The CDR3 contains 14 residues.

The genes are TRBV20-1 and TRBJ1-1; unclear D gene. This CDR3 has 10 residues. CDR1 DFQATT and CDR2 SNEGSKA come from the germline V gene (reference sequence). Between the trimmed V and J ends, which lost 5 bases and 10 bases, there was a span of 11 bases. CDR3 loop: CSAHGMVAFF. The CDR3 nucleotides are TGCAGTGCTCACGGGATGGTAGCTTTCTTT.

The table lists this clonotype with a few counts. V and J are TRBV12-3 or TRBV12-4 and TRBJ1-1, with D perhaps matching TRBD1 (5 bases). The CDR3 length is 12 residues. V was shortened by 1 base and J by 10 bases, with 10 bases between the two germline ends. The CDR3, as DNA: TGTGCCAGCAGTTTAGGCTCCCAGGGAGCTTTCTTT. As protein: CASSLGSQGAFF.

The rearrangement joins TRBV7-9 to TRBJ2-1; 9 bases fit TRBD1. The CDR3 totals 15 residues. Germline CDR1 and CDR2: SEHNR and FQNEAQ (reference sequence). J was trimmed by 6 bases and V by 5 bases; bases with no gene match: 8. The CDR3 loop reads CASSNRDRVFNEQFF. CDR3 sequence (DNA): TGTGCCAGCAGCAACCGGGACAGGGTATTCAATGAGCAGTTCTTC.

Many counts were recorded for this clonotype. The DNA of the CDR3 is TGTGCCAGCAGCTCGAACAGAGGTGGAAAACTGTTTTTT. This sequence encodes CASSSNRGGKLFF. The V call is TRBV7-2, the J call TRBJ1-4, with D unclear. The ends were cut back, 4 bases at V and 10 bases at J, with 13 bases in the middle. The CDR3 extends over 13 amino acids. Per the germline V gene, CDR1 is SGHTA and CDR2 is FQGNSA.

Comment on this clonotype: A much more abundant neighbour one base away suggests this may be a read error. CDR3 nucleotides: TGTGCCAGCAGCCGACCGCCCAGGGCAGGGACAGGAGAAAAACTGTTTTTT. As protein: CASSRPPRAGTGEKLFF. The chain joins TRBV7-2 to TRBJ1-4, with 8 bases identical to TRBD1. CDR1 and CDR2 (germline): SGHTA, FQGNSA. The CDR3 runs to 17 residues. V dropped 5 bases and J dropped 8; count of bases not matched to a gene: 16.

This clonotype was seen many times. The chain carries TRBV18 and TRBJ1-1, with 11 nucleotides matching TRBD1. The junction had 5 bases not matched to a gene; V was cut back by 1 base and J by 4 bases. Germline V gene sequence: CDR1 KGHSH, CDR2 LQKENI. The CDR3 contains 16 residues. CDR3 in amino acids: CASSPRDRGSFTEAFF. Written as DNA, the CDR3 is TGTGCCAGCTCACCACGGGACAGGGGGTCCTTCACTGAAGCTTTCTTT.

This clonotype was seen a few times. This chain links TRBV4-1 with TRBJ1-5; a possible D gene is TRBD1 (5 bases). This CDR3 is built from 17 residues. Germline CDR1 is MGHRA and CDR2 is YSYEKL. V was trimmed by 0 bases and J by 2 bases, leaving 14 bases between them. CDR3 sequence: CASSQERARAGNQPQHF. CDR3 sequence (DNA): TGCGCCAGCAGCCAAGAAAGGGCCAGGGCGGGCAATCAGCCCCAGCATTTT.

This clonotype came up many times. This sequence joins TRBV6-6 and TRBJ2-7, with D uncertain. Per germline, CDR1 MNHNY and CDR2 SVGAGI (reference sequence). Between the trimmed V and J ends, which lost 2 bases and 1 base, there was a span of 15 bases. This CDR3 comprises 16 residues. The DNA of the CDR3 is TGTGCCAGCAGTTACCCCGGGCAGTTCCCTTCCTACGAGCAGTACTTC. Its translation: CASSYPGQFPSYEQYF.

Concerning this clonotype itself: A much more abundant neighbour one base away suggests this may be a read error. The gene calls are TRBV3-1 and TRBJ2-1; 7 bases are a match to TRBD1. The CDR3 is 20 residues long. The V gene's germline CDR1 is LGHDT and CDR2 YNNKEL (reference sequence). CDR3 loop: CTSSQTTGPISLSPLNEQFF. For the CDR3, the DNA is TGTACCAGCAGCCAAACGACAGGGCCTATTTCGCTGTCGCCGCTGAATGAGCAGTTCTTC.